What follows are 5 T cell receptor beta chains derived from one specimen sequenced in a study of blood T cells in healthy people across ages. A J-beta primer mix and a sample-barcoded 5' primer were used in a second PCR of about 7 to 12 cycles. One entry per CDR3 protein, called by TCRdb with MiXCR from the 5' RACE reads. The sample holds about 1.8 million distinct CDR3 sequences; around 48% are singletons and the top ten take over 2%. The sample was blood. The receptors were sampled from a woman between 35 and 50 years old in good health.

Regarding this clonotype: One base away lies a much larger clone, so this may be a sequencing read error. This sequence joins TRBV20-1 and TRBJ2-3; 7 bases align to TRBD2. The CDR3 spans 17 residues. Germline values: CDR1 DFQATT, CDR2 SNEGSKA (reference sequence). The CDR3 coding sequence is TGCAGTGCTAGGGGCGGGGGATGGGACTCTAGGGCAGATGCGCAGTATTTT. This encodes CSARGGGWDSRADAQYF.

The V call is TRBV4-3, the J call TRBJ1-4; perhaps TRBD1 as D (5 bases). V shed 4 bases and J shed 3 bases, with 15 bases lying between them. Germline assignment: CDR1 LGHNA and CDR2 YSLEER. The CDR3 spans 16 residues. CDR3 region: CASSPPMGGANEKLFF. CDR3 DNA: TGCGCCAGCAGCCCCCCCATGGGAGGGGCTAATGAAAAACTGTTTTTT.

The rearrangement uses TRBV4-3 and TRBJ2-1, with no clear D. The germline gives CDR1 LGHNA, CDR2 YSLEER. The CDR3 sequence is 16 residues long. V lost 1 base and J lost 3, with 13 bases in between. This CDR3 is CASSQVSSRFYNEQFF. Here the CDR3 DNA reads TGCGCCAGCAGCCAAGTTTCCTCGCGGTTCTACAATGAGCAGTTCTTC.

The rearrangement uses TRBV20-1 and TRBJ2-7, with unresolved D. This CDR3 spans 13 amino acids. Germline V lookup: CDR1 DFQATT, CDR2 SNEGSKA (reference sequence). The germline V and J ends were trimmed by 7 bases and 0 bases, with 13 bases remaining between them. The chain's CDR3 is CSVVVTSSYEQYF. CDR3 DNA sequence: TGCAGTGTTGTGGTAACAAGCTCCTACGAGCAGTACTTC.

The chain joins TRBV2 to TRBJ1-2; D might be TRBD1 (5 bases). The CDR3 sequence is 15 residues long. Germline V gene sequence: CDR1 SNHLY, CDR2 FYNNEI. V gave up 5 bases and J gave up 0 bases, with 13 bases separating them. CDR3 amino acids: CASSRRQGTNYGYTF. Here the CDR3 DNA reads TGTGCCAGCAGTCGACGCCAGGGTACTAACTATGGCTACACCTTC.